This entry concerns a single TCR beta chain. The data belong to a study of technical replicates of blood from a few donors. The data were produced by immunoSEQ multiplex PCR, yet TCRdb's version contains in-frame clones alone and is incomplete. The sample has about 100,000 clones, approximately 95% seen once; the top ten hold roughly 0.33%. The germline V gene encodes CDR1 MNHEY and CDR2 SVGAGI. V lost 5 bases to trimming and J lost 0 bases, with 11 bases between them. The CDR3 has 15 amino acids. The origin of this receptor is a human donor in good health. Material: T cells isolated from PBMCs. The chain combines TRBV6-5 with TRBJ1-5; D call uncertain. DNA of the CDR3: TGTGCCAGCAGTACGAGGATCGGTAGCAATCAGCCCCAGCATTTT. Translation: CASSTRIGSNQPQHF.